One and the same sample provided the 8 T cell receptor beta chains below, sequenced in a study of T cells in Graves' hyperthyroidism and ophthalmopathy. The CDR3 regions of TCR beta were amplified from RNA transcripts. When the TCR CDR3 underwent first-round RT-PCR, the HTBI primer set was used. A single record per CDR3 protein comes from TCRdb applying MiXCR to the multiplex PCR reads. The table shows 450,000 to 700,000 distinct CDR3 sequences, with 46% occurring only once. The specimen sequenced was peripheral blood or thyroid tissue (not recorded which). The receptors here all came from a woman younger than 35 with Graves' hyperthyroidism.

A few counts support this clonotype. The V and J genes are TRBV27 and TRBJ1-1, with 7 bases fitting TRBD1. The junction had 8 bases not matched to a gene; V was cut back by 7 bases and J by 0 bases. Germline V lookup: CDR1 MNHEY, CDR2 SMNVEV (reference sequence). This CDR3 is built from 15 residues. CDR3 residues: CASNRQGIMNTEAFF. CDR3 bases: TGTGCCAGCAACAGACAGGGAATCATGAACACTGAAGCTTTCTTT.

V gene TRBV2 combines with J gene TRBJ1-2; no clear D. The CDR3 extends over 13 amino acids. The V and J ends lost 3 bases and 7 bases respectively, with 12 bases between them. CDR1 is SNHLY and CDR2 is FYNNEI in the germline V gene. The CDR3 protein is CASSEEATGGYTF. The CDR3 nucleotides read TGTGCCAGCAGTGAGGAGGCTACGGGTGGCTACACCTTC.

In this sample, this clonotype turned up many times. The gene calls are TRBV5-1 and TRBJ1-5; D perhaps matches TRBD1 (6 bases). The CDR3 extends over 15 amino acids. Germline values: CDR1 SGHRS, CDR2 YFSETQ. Trimming took 0 bases from V and 5 from J, leaving 12 bases between them. The CDR3 bases are TGCGCCAGCAGCTTGGACGCAGGGGATGATCAGCCCCAGCATTTT. Translated: CASSLDAGDDQPQHF.

In its sample, this clonotype was seen a few times. This chain connects TRBV10-3 to TRBJ2-3; D is unresolved. The V gene lost 2 bases and the J gene lost 5 bases, with 20 bases spanning the gap. The CDR3 has 17 amino acids. Germline CDR1 is ENHRY and CDR2 is SYGVKD. For the CDR3, the DNA is TGTGCCATCAGTGAGAATCTTGCGTATCAGCTGGGAGATACGCAGTATTTT. Translating gives CAISENLAYQLGDTQYF.

This clonotype was observed many times. The chain recombines TRBV5-8 with TRBJ2-5; D is undetermined. Germline values: CDR1 SGHTS, CDR2 YDEGEE. V was shortened by 1 base and J by 5 bases, with 9 bases between the two germline ends. The CDR3 consists of 13 residues. In DNA, the CDR3 is TGTGCCAGCAGCTTGTCCAACATCGAGACCCAGTACTTC. It codes for CASSLSNIETQYF.

This clonotype occurred many times. Written as DNA, the CDR3 is TGCAGCGTTGAAGGCAGCCTTGGTAGCGGGCCATTCCAAGAGACCCAGTACTTC. Its translation: CSVEGSLGSGPFQETQYF. The genes are TRBV29-1 and TRBJ2-5; 7 nucleotides match TRBD2. Germline V gene data show CDR1 as SQVTM and CDR2 as ANQGSEA. This CDR3 comprises 18 residues. Trimming took 1 base from V and 1 from J; bases not matched to a gene: 15.

The chain has TRBV15 and TRBJ1-5, with 10 bases identical to TRBD1. The CDR3 has 16 residues. Looked up from germline, CDR1 is LNHNV and CDR2 is YYDKDF (reference sequence). Trimming removed 0 bases from V and 4 bases from J; junction bases left unmatched: 3. The chain's CDR3 is CATSRDGTGENQPQHF. CDR3 sequence (DNA): TGTGCCACCAGCAGAGATGGGACAGGGGAAAATCAGCCCCAGCATTTT.

This clonotype was observed many times. The chain combines TRBV29-1 with TRBJ1-1, with D possibly matching TRBD1 (5 bases). V shed 4 bases and J shed 11 bases, with 23 bases lying between them. From germline, CDR1 is SQVTM and CDR2 ANQGSEA. There are 14 residues in the CDR3. The CDR3 spells CSVVLPQGPTSAFF. CDR3 DNA: TGCAGCGTTGTGCTTCCGCAGGGCCCCACTTCGGCTTTCTTT.